The following is a T cell receptor (beta chain) sequence with its context. Antigen unknown. Profiled with immunoSEQ multiplex PCR; TCRdb holds only in-frame clones, not every one. The sample has tens of thousands of clones, under 95% seen once. V shed 3 bases and J shed 3 bases, with 7 bases lying between them. Looked up from germline, CDR1 is SGDLS and CDR2 is YYNGEE. This CDR3 contains 13 residues. This specimen comes from a study of monozygotic twins with cystic fibrosis. Study-level points and caveats: Age, concordance and disease severity did not associate with shared CDR3 numbers. The repertoire was suggested to be naive-dominated, clonality median about 0.0094. Monozygotic CF twins shared more identical nucleotide clonotypes than unrelated patients.

V usage is TRBV9 and J usage is TRBJ2-1; no reliable D call. What was sequenced was blood. The receptor was isolated from a boy aged 2-15 years with cystic fibrosis. The CDR3 is CASSARYYNEQFF. The CDR3 DNA is TGTGCCAGCAGCGCCAGATACTACAATGAGCAGTTCTTC.